This TCR beta chain was recovered during a study of human T cells and chemical hapten exposure. Study as a whole: Among samples, TCR yields varied mainly because of small differences in pooled library volume. Study-wide results and caveats: Sensitizing to DPC left TCRs with a frequency above 1 in 1000 unaltered.

Indicated time point: patch test 2, 6 weeks after DPC sensitization. Indicated treatment: therapeutic diphenylcyclopropenone sensitization with weekly scalp DPC. Germline V gene data show CDR1 as ENHRY and CDR2 as SYGVKD. This CDR3 is built from 14 residues. As to this clonotype: As yet, its antigen is unknown. Germline is not matched at one junction end, which may reflect a read error.

TCRdb re-called the RACE reads through MiXCR, storing one row per CDR3 protein. Of around 130,000 distinct CDR3 sequences listed, about an eighth are singletons. The source is a woman in her forties or fifties with alopecia areata. Some clones in this sample may be carry-over from other donors' samples. This chain joins TRBV10-3 and TRBJ2-3; D gene uncertain. The sample consisted of whole blood, taken in connection with sensitization to the hapten diphenylcyclopropenone (DPC). In DNA, the CDR3 is TGTGCCATCAGGGCAGGTCCCTCACAGTATACGCGGTATTTT. It specifies CAIRAGPSQYTRYF.